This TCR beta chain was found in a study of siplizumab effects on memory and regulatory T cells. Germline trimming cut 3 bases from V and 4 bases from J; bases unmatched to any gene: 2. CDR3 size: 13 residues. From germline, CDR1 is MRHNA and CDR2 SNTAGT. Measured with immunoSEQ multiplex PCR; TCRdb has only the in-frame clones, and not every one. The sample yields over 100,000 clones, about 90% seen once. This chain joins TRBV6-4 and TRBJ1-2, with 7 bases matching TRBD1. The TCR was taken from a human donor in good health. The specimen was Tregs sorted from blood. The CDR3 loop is CASSEGGGYGYTF. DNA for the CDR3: TGTGCCAGCAGTGAAGGGGGCGGCTATGGCTACACCTTC.